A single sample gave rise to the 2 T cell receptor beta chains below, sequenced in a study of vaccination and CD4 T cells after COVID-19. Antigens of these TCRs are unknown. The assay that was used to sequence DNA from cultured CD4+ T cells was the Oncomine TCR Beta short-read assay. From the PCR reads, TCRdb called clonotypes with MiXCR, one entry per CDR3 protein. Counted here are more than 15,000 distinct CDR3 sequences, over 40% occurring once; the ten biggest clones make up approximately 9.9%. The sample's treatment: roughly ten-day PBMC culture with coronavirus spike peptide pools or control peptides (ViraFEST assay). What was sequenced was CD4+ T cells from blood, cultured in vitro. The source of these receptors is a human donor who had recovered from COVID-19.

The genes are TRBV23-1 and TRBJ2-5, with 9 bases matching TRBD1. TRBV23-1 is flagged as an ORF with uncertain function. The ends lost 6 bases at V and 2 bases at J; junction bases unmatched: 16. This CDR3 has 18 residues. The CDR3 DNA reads TGCGCCAGCAGACTTTGGACAGGGGTCAAAACTCTACAAGAGACCCAGTACTTC. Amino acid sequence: CASRLWTGVKTLQETQYF.

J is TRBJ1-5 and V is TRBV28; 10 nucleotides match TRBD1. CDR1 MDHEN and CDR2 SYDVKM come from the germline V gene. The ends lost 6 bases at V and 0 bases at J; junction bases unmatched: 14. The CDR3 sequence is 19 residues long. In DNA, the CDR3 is TGTGCCAGCAGCCGATTCCCGGGACAGGGGCTCCATAGCAATCAGCCCCAGCATTTT. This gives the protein CASSRFPGQGLHSNQPQHF. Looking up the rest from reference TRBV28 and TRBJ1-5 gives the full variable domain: DVKVTQSSRYLVKRTGEKVFLECVQDMDHENMFWYRQDPGLGLRLIYFSYDVKMKEKGDIPEGYSVSREKKERFSLILESASTNQTSMYLCASSRFPGQGLHSNQPQHFGDGTRLSIL.